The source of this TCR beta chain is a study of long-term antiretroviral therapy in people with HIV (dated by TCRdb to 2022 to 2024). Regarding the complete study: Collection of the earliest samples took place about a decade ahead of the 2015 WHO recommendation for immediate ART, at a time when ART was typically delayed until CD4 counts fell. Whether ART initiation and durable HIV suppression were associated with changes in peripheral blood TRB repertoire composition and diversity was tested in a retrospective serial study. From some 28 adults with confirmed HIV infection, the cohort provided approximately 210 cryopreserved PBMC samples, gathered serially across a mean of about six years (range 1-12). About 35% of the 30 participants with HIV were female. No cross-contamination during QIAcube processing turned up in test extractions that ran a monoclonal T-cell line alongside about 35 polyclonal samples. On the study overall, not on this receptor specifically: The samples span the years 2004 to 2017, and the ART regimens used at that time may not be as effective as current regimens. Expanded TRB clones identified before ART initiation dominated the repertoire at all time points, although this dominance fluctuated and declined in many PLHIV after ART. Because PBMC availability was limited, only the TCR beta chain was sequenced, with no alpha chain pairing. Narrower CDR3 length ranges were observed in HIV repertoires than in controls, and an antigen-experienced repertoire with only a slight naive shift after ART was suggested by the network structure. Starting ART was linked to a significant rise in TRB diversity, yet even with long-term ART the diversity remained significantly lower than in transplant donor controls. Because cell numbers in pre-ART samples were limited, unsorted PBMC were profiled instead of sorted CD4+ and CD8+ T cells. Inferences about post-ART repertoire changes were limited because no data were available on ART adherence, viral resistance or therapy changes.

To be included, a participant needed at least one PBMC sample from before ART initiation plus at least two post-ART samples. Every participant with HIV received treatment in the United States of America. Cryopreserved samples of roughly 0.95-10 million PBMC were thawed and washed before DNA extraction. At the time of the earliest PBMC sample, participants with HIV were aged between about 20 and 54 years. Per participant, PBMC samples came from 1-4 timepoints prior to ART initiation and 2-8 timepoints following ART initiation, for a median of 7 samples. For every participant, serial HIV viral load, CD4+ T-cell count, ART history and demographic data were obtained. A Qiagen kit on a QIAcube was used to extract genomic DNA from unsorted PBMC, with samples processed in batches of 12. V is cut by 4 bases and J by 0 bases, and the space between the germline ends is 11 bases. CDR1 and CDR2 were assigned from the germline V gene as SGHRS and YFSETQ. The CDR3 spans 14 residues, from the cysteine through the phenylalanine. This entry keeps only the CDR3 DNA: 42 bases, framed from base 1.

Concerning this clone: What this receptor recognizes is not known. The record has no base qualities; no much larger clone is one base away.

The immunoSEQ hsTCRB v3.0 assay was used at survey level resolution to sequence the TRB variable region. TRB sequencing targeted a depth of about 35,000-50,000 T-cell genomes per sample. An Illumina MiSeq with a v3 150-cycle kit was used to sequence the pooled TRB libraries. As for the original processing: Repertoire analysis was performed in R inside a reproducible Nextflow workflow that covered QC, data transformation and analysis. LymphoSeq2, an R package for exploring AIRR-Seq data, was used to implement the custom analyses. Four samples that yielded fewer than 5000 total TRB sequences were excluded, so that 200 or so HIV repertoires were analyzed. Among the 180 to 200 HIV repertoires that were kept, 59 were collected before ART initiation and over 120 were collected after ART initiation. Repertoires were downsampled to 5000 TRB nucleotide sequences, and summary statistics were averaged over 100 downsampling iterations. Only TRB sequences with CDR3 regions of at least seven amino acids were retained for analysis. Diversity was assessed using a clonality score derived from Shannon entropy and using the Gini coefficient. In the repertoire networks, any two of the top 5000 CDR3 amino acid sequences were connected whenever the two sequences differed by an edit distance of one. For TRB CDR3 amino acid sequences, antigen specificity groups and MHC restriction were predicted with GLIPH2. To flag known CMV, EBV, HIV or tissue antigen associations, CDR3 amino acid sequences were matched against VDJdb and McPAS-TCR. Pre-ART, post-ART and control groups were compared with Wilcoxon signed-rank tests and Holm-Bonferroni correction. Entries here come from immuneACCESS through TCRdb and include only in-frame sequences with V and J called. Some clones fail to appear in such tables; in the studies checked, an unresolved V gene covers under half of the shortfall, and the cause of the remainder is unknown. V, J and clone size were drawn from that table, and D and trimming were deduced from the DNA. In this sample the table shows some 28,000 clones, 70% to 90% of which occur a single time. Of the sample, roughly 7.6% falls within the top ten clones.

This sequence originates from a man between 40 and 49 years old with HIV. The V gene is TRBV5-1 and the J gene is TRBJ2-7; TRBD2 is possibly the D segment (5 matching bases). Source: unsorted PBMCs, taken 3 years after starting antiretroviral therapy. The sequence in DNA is TGCGCCAGCAGCCCGGACGGGGACTCCTACGAGCAGTACTTC. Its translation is CASSPDGDSYEQYF.